These 10 T cell receptor beta chains originate from one sample sequenced in a study of T cell responses to AZD1222 COVID-19 vaccine. The assay was immunoSEQ multiplex PCR, and TCRdb's table has in-frame clones only and misses some. The sample holds about 130,000 clones; 88% are singletons and the top ten take about 6%. Source: peripheral blood, taken 28 days after the second AZD1222 dose. These receptors all come from an adult who received the AZD1222 COVID-19 vaccine.

This clone came up once. The chain combines TRBV6-5 with TRBJ1-5; 8 bases fit TRBD1. Germline loops: CDR1 MNHEY, CDR2 SVGAGI. The junction had 8 bases not matched to a gene; V was cut back by 5 bases and J by 5 bases. CDR3 size: 15 residues. CDR3 nucleotides: TGTGCCAGCAGTCAGCATTACAGGGGGGATCAGCCCCAGCATTTT. Encoded protein: CASSQHYRGDQPQHF.

The chain combines TRBV10-3 with TRBJ2-5; 14 bases are a match to TRBD2. The V gene end was trimmed by 10 bases and the J gene end by 6 bases; junction bases not matched to a gene: 16. This CDR3 is built from 17 residues. CDR1 and CDR2 (germline): ENHRY, SYGVKD. The CDR3 sequence: CATARLAGGRSVQTQYF. CDR3 coding DNA: TGTGCCACCGCAAGACTAGCGGGAGGGCGTTCCGTTCAGACCCAGTACTTC.

The J gene is TRBJ2-2, the V gene TRBV11-3, with D hard to call. CDR3 length: 16 residues. Deletions cut 1 base from V and 0 bases from J, with 9 bases between. Germline assignment: CDR1 SGHNT and CDR2 YENEEA. CDR3 residues: CASSLGGIANTGELFF. The DNA for the CDR3 is TGTGCCAGCAGCTTAGGGGGAATCGCGAACACCGGGGAGCTGTTTTTT.

This clone showed up just once. This chain joins TRBV28 and TRBJ2-2; 8 bases map to TRBD2. Germline loops: CDR1 MDHEN, CDR2 SYDVKM. V trimming: 6 bases; J trimming: 4 bases; junction bases outside the gene matches: 4. The CDR3 extends over 14 amino acids. The CDR3 DNA reads as TGTGCCAGCAGCCTGACTAGCGTCACCGGGGAGCTGTTTTTT. Translation: CASSLTSVTGELFF.

The chain couples TRBV2 to TRBJ2-5; no clear D gene. CDR1 is SNHLY and CDR2 is FYNNEI in the germline V gene. The CDR3 loop spans 14 amino acids. V was cut by 7 bases and J by 0 bases, with 12 bases left in between. CDR3 sequence (DNA): TGTGCCAGCAAGGAACAGCTGTACCAAGAGACCCAGTACTTC. Protein sequence: CASKEQLYQETQYF.

The gene calls are TRBV4-2 and TRBJ1-4, with D possibly being TRBD1 (5 bases). Per germline, CDR1 LGHNA and CDR2 YNFKEQ. The germline V and J ends were trimmed by 2 bases and 8 bases, with 42 bases remaining between them. This CDR3 comprises 24 residues. Here the CDR3 DNA reads TGTGCCAGCAGCCAATGCATACTCAGTTGGATGGGAGATAGGGTTGGGTTGCGGGACGAAAAACTGTTTTTT. Translating gives CASSQCILSWMGDRVGLRDEKLFF.

This clone was seen a single time. The rearrangement uses TRBV10-3 and TRBJ1-3; possibly TRBD1 for D (6 bases). Germline V gene data show CDR1 as ENHRY and CDR2 as SYGVKD. V lost 6 bases and J 4 bases, leaving 10 bases between the germline ends. There are 13 residues in the CDR3. In DNA, the CDR3 is TGTGCCATCAGCACAGGGACCGGAAACACCATATATTTT. This codes for CAISTGTGNTIYF.

A single count supports this clone. The rearrangement uses TRBV7-8 and TRBJ1-6, with D uncertain. The CDR3 runs 14 residues. V lost 4 bases, J lost 5 bases, and 9 bases lay in between. Germline V gene lookup returns CDR1 SGHVS and CDR2 FQNEAQ. The CDR3 sequence is CASSSGRNNSPLHF. DNA for the CDR3: TGTGCCAGCAGCTCAGGACGGAATAATTCACCCCTCCACTTT.

J is TRBJ1-2 and V is TRBV6-1; TRBD1 might be the D (5 bases). V was clipped by 3 bases and J by 7 bases, with 18 bases between them. The germline V gene has CDR1 MNHNS and CDR2 SASEGT. The CDR3 has 15 residues. The CDR3 here is CASSELSRAVGGYTF. CDR3 coding DNA: TGTGCCAGCAGTGAGTTGTCCAGGGCGGTAGGTGGCTACACCTTC.

This clone has only a few counts. The chain has TRBV2 and TRBJ1-5, with D perhaps matching TRBD1 (6 bases). Germline assignment: CDR1 SNHLY and CDR2 FYNNEI. V was cut by 4 bases and J by 3 bases, with 7 bases left in between. The CDR3 runs to 13 residues. The CDR3 protein is CASSGDTNQPQHF. CDR3 bases: TGTGCCAGCAGTGGGGACACCAATCAGCCCCAGCATTTT.